This T cell receptor (beta chain) was found in a study of cytomegalovirus exposure and HLA in healthy donors. Amplification used 60 Vbeta primers and 13 Jbeta primers. Assay: immunoSEQ multiplex PCR; the TCRdb copy retains only in-frame clones and omits some. The sample shows 150,000 to 200,000 clones, more than 70% of them seen only once. The junction had 7 bases not matched to a gene; V was cut back by 5 bases and J by 6 bases. The germline V gene encodes CDR1 SGHVS and CDR2 FQNEAQ. The CDR3 covers 14 residues. The sequenced material came from PBMCs. The chain combines TRBV7-8 with TRBJ2-3; TRBD1 agrees at 8 bases. The sequence was obtained from a male donor in good health and CMV-seronegative. CDR3 amino acids: CASSRRTGSDTQYF. CDR3 bases: TGTGCCAGCAGCCGAAGGACAGGGTCCGATACGCAGTATTTT.